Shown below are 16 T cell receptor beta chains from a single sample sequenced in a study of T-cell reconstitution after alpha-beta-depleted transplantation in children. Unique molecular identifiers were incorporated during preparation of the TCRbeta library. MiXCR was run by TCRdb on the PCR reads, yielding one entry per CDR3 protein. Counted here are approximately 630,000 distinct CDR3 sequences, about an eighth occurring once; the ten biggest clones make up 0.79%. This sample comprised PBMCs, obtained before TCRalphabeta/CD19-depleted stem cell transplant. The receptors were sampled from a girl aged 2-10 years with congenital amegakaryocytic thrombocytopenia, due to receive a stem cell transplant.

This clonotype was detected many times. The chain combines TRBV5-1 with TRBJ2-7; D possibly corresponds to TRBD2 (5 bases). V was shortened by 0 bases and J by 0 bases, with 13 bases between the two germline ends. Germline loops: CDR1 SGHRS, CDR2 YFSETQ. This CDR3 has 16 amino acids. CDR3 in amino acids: CASSLATSKTSYEQYF. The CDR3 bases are TGCGCCAGCAGCTTGGCTACTAGTAAGACCTCCTACGAGCAGTACTTC.

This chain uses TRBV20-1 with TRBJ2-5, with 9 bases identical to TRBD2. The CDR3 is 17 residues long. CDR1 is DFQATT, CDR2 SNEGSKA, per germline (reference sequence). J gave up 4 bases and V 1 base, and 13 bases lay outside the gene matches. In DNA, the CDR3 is TGCAGTGCTAGAGCCCTAAACGTAGCGGGAGTAGGAGAGACCCAGTACTTC. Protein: CSARALNVAGVGETQYF.

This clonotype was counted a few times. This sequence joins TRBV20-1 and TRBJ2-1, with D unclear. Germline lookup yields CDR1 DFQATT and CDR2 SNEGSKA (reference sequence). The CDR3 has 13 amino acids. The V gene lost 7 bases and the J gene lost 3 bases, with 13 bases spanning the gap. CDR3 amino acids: CSGGETNYNEQFF. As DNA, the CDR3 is TGCAGTGGAGGAGAGACAAACTACAATGAGCAGTTCTTC.

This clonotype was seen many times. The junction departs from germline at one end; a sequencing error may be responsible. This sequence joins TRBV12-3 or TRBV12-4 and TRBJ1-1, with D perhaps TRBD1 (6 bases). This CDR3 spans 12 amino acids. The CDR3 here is CASSLGGPEAFF. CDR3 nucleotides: TGCGCCAGCAGCTTGGGGGGGCCTGAAGCTTTCTTT.

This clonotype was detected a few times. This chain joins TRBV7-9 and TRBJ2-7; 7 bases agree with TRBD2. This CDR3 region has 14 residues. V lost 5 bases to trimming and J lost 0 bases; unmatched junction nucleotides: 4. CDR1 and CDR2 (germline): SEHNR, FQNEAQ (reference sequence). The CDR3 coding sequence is TGTGCCAGCAGCGCAACTAGCGTCTCCTACGAGCAGTACTTC. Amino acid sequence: CASSATSVSYEQYF.

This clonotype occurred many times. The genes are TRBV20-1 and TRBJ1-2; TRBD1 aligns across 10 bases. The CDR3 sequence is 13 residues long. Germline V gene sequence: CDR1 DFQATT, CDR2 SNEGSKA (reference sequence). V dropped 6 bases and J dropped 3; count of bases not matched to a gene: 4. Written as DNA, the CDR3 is TGCAGTGCACCGACAGGGGGCTACTATGGCTACACCTTC. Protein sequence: CSAPTGGYYGYTF.

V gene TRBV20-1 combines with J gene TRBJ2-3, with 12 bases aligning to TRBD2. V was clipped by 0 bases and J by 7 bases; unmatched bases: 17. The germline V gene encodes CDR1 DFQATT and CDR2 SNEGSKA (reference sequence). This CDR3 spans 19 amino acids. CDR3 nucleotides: TGCAGTGCTAGAGATTCCCCCCGGAGACTAGCGGGAGATTGGAATACGCAGTATTTT. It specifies CSARDSPRRLAGDWNTQYF.

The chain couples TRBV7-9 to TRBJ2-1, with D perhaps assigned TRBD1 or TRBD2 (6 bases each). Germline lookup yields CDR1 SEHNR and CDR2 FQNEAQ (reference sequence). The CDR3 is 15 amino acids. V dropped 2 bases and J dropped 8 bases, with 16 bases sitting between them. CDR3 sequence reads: CASSLFGGLVYEQFF. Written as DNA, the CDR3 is TGTGCCAGCAGCTTATTTGGGGGGCTTGTCTATGAGCAGTTCTTC.

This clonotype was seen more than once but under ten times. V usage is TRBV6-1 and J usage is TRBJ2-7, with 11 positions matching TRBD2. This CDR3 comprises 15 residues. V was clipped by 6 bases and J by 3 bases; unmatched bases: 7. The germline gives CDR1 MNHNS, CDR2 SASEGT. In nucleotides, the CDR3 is TGTGCCAGCAGAAAGGCCGGGACTAGCGGCTACGAGCAGTACTTC. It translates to CASRKAGTSGYEQYF.

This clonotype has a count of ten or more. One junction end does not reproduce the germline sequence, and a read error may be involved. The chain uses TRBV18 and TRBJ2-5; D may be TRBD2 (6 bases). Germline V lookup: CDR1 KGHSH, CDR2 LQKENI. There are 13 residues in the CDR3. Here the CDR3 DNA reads TGCGCCAGCAGTCCGGGAGCTCAAGAGACCCAGTACTTC. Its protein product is CASSPGAQETQYF.

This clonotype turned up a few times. In nucleotides, the CDR3 is TGTGCCAGCAGCATCACGGGACTAGCGGGAGACGAGCAGTACTTC. Protein sequence: CASSITGLAGDEQYF. This chain joins TRBV21-1 and TRBJ2-7; the table calls TRBD2, which could not be checked here. TRBV21-1 is tagged as a pseudogene. The CDR3 consists of 15 residues.

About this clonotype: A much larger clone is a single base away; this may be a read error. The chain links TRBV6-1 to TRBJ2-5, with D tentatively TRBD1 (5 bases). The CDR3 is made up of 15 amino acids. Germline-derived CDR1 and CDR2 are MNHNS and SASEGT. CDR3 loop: CASSISYMGQETQCF. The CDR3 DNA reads TGTGCCAGCAGCATTAGTTACATGGGGCAAGAGACCCAGTGCTTC.

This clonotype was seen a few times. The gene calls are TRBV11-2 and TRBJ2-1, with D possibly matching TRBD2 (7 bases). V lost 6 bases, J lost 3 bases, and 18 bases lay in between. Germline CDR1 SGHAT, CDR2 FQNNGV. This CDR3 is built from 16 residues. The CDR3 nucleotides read TGTGCCAGCAGACTAGGGGGGGTACGGTACTACAATGAGCAGTTCTTC. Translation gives CASRLGGVRYYNEQFF.

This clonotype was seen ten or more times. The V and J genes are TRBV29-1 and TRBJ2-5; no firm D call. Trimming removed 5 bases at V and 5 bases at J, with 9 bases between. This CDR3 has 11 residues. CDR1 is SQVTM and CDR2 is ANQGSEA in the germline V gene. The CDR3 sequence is CSVNEVETQYF. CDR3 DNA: TGCAGCGTTAACGAGGTCGAGACCCAGTACTTC. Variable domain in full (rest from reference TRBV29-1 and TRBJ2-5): SAVISQKPSRDICQRGTSLTIQCQVDSQVTMMFWYRQQPGQSLTLIATANQGSEATYESGFVIDKFPISRPNLTFSTLTVSNMSPEDSSIYLCSVNEVETQYFGPGTRLLVL.

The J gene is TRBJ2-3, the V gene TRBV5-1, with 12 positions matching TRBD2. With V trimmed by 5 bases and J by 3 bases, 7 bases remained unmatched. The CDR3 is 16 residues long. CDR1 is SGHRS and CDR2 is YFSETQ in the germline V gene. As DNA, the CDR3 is TGCGCCAGCAGAAACCTAGCGGGAGGGCTTACAGATACGCAGTATTTT. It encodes CASRNLAGGLTDTQYF.

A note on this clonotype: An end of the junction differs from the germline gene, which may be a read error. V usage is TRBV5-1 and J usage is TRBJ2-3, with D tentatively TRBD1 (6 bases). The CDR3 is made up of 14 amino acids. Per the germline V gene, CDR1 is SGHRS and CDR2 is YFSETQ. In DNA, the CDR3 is TGCGCCAGCGCCTCAGGGGCCGGGGCAGATACGCCGTATTTT. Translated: CASASGAGADTPYF.